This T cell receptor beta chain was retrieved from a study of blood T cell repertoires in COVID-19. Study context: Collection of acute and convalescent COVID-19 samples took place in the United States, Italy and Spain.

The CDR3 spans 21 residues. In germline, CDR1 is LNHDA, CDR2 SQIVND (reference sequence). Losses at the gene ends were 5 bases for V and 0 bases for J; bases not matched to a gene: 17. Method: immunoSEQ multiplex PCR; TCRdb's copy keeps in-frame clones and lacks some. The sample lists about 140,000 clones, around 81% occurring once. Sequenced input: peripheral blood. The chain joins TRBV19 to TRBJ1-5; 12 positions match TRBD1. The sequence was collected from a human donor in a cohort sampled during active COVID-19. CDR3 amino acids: CASSPGLGTGGRGYSNQPQHF. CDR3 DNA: TGTGCCAGTAGTCCTGGGTTGGGGACAGGGGGCCGTGGATATAGCAATCAGCCCCAGCATTTT.